A selection of T cell receptor beta chains follows, all from one sample in a study of T-cell memory formation after mild COVID-19. MiXCR was run by TCRdb on the 5' RACE reads, yielding one entry per CDR3 protein. The sample holds around 300,000 distinct CDR3 sequences, just under 20% seen once. The material sequenced was PBMCs or a T cell subset sorted from them (not recorded which). Every receptor here comes from a young man who had mild COVID-19 (a few samples of this study predate the infection). Cell type and time point are not known. CDR3s include the opening cysteine and the closing phenylalanine or tryptophan. A D gene is named only where the DNA matches it firmly. Expanded clones get a size class; other rows say once, few or many, or leave the size out.

V	length	size	D	J	DNA	CDR3
TRBV5-1	15	few	NA	TRBJ1-6	TGCGCCAGCAGCTTGGGCCCGGGGTTTAATTCACCCCTCCACTTT	CASSLGPGFNSPLHF
TRBV2	11	few	NA	TRBJ2-3	TGTGCCAGCAGTAGCCAAGATACGCAGTATTTT	CASSSQDTQYF
TRBV6-2/TRBV6-3	13	few	NA	TRBJ1-2	TGTGCCAGCAGTTCGTCGGGCGGTAATGGCTACACCTTC	CASSSSGGNGYTF
TRBV18	15	many	NA	TRBJ2-7	TGTGCCAGCTCACTATCCTCGGCAGCACCCTACGAGCAGTACTTC	CASSLSSAAPYEQYF
TRBV30	14	NA	NA	TRBJ2-5	TGTGCCTGGAGTGTACTAAGTGGCCAAGAGACCCAGTACTTC	CAWSVLSGQETQYF
TRBV6-5	15	NA	TRBD1	TRBJ2-7	TGTGCCAGCAGAAGATGGGGACAGGGGGCCTACGAGCAGTACTTC	CASRRWGQGAYEQYF
TRBV20-1	13	NA	NA	TRBJ1-2	TGCAGTGCCCCGGGACCTACTAACTATGGCTACACCTTC	CSAPGPTNYGYTF
TRBV20-1	12	many	NA	TRBJ2-5	TGCAGTGCTTCGCGACAGGACGAGACCCAGTACTTC	CSASRQDETQYF
TRBV20-1	15	many	TRBD1	TRBJ1-2	TGCAGTGCTAGAGTGGGACAGGGAGCCAACTATGGCTACACCTTC	CSARVGQGANYGYTF
TRBV5-1	15	once	TRBD1	TRBJ1-3	TGCGCCAGCAGCCTAACGACAGGGGGAGGAAACACCATATATTTT	CASSLTTGGGNTIYF
TRBV12-3/TRBV12-4	17	few	NA	TRBJ2-6	TGTGCCAGCAGTTGGGACACCCCTGGGAGTGGGGCCAACGTCCTGACTTTC	CASSWDTPGSGANVLTF
TRBV5-1	14	many	NA	TRBJ2-3	TGCGCCAGCAGCATGGGGGGGCCGGCAGATACGCAGTATTTT	CASSMGGPADTQYF
TRBV5-1	16	NA	NA	TRBJ2-2	TGCGCCAGCAGCTTCGCCGCCGAGAGAGGCGCCGGGGAGCTGTTTTTT	CASSFAAERGAGELFF
TRBV15	16	NA	NA	TRBJ2-4	TGTGCCACCAGCAGAGGGAAGGGAGAAGGGTTAAACATTCAGTACTTC	CATSRGKGEGLNIQYF
TRBV3-1	13	NA	NA	TRBJ1-1	TGTGCCAGCAGCCAATCGTCCGGCACTGAAGCTTTCTTT	CASSQSSGTEAFF
TRBV7-9	11	few	NA	TRBJ1-1	TGTGCCAGCAGAGCGGGCACTGAAGCTTTCTTT	CASRAGTEAFF
TRBV7-9	15	few	NA	TRBJ2-5	TGTGCCAGCAGCCCACGGAGGGGTGGTGGGGAGACCCAGTACTTC	CASSPRRGGGETQYF
TRBV7-3	16	NA	NA	TRBJ2-2	TGTGCCAGCAGCTTAACGTCCCCAGGGAACACCGGGGAGCTGTTTTTT	CASSLTSPGNTGELFF
TRBV5-1	16	few	TRBD1	TRBJ2-2	TGCGCCAGCAGCCGACAGGGGGCGCAGAACACCGGGGAGCTGTTTTTT	CASSRQGAQNTGELFF
TRBV6-2/TRBV6-3	14	few	TRBD1	TRBJ2-3	TGTGCCAGCGGAAGGGGACAGCGCACAGATACGCAGTATTTT	CASGRGQRTDTQYF
TRBV5-1	14	few	NA	TRBJ2-7	TGCGCCAGCAGCTTGGGGCAGGTTGGATACGAGCAGTACTTC	CASSLGQVGYEQYF
TRBV7-9	15	many	NA	TRBJ1-1	TGTGCCAGCAGCTTAAGGGGGGTATCGGTTGGCGAAGCTTTCTTT	CASSLRGVSVGEAFF
TRBV28	13	few	NA	TRBJ2-4	TGTGCCAGCAGGCAGGGGGCCAAAAACATTCAGTACTTC	CASRQGAKNIQYF
TRBV7-9	12	many	TRBD1	TRBJ2-7	TGTGCCAGCAGCTGGGACAGCTACGAGCAGTACTTC	CASSWDSYEQYF
TRBV4-1	13	NA	NA	TRBJ1-2	TGCGCCAGCAGCCAAGTACCGGGCTATGGCTACACCTTC	CASSQVPGYGYTF
TRBV7-8	12	many	NA	TRBJ1-1	TGTGCCAGCAGCTTGACGGGGACTGAAGCTTTCTTT	CASSLTGTEAFF
TRBV5-1	14	few	TRBD1	TRBJ1-5	TGCGCCAGCAGCTTCGGGACAGGGAATCAGCCCCAGCATTTT	CASSFGTGNQPQHF
TRBV4-1	14	few	NA	TRBJ1-2	TGCGCCAGCAGCCAGACCGGGTCAAACTATGGCTACACCTTC	CASSQTGSNYGYTF
TRBV29-1	12	few	NA	TRBJ1-6	TGCAGCGCCCAGTCCGAAGGTTCACCCCTCCACTTT	CSAQSEGSPLHF
TRBV11-2	16	NA	NA	TRBJ2-1	TGTGCCAGCAGCTTAATTACCGGGCCCTCCTACAATGAGCAGTTCTTC	CASSLITGPSYNEQFF
TRBV21-1	14	few	NA	TRBJ2-5	TGTGCCAGCAGCGGACAGGGGGCTGAAGAGACCCAGTACTTC	CASSGQGAEETQYF
TRBV5-1	16	once	TRBD1	TRBJ2-1	TGCGCCAGCAGCCGAATCCCACAGGGGGATTGGGATGAGCAGTTCTTC	CASSRIPQGDWDEQFF
TRBV3-1	11	NA	NA	TRBJ2-1	TGTGCCAGCAGCCAAGCGGATGAGCAGTTCTTC	CASSQADEQFF
TRBV5-5	11	few	NA	TRBJ1-1	TGTGCCAGCAGCGGTTATGCTGAAGCTTTCTTT	CASSGYAEAFF
TRBV7-9	15	NA	NA	TRBJ1-1	TGTGCCAGCAGCCTGATGACTGTGATGAACACTGAAGCTTTCTTT	CASSLMTVMNTEAFF
TRBV6-6	12	few	NA	TRBJ2-1	TGTGCCAGCAGTTACATGGACAATGAGCAGTTCTTC	CASSYMDNEQFF
TRBV30	14	few	NA	TRBJ1-5	TGTGCCTGGAGTGTCTCAGGGTTAGGTCAGCCCCAGCATTTT	CAWSVSGLGQPQHF
TRBV7-3	15	few	NA	TRBJ2-5	TGTGCCAGCAGCTTAGGGGCGTTTGAGCAAGAGACCCAGTACTTC	CASSLGAFEQETQYF
TRBV9	16	NA	NA	TRBJ2-3	TGTGCCAGCAGCGTAGTTTCGGGGGTCCGCACAGATACGCAGTATTTT	CASSVVSGVRTDTQYF
TRBV19	15	few	TRBD1	TRBJ1-5	TGTGCCAGTAGCACTTGGCAGGGGGAAATTCAGCCCCAGCATTTT	CASSTWQGEIQPQHF
TRBV6-2/TRBV6-3	14	NA	NA	TRBJ2-5	TGTGCCAGCGGTAAGACAGGAAACCAAGAGACCCAGTACTTC	CASGKTGNQETQYF
TRBV4-3	15	many	NA	TRBJ2-5	TGCGCCAGCAGCAAAGTTTCCGGGCCCCAAGAGACCCAGTACTTC	CASSKVSGPQETQYF
TRBV6-5	13	NA	NA	TRBJ1-5	TGTGCCAGCAGTTCCGCGGGGGATCAGCCCCAGCATTTT	CASSSAGDQPQHF
TRBV5-1	15	many	TRBD2	TRBJ2-1	TGCGCCAGCAGCTTGGCTAGCGGGGGGGCGGATGAGCAGTTCTTC	CASSLASGGADEQFF
TRBV2	14	NA	TRBD1	TRBJ2-5	TGTGCCAGCAGGGTGACAGGGGGCGTGGAGACCCAGTACTTC	CASRVTGGVETQYF
TRBV6-5	15	NA	NA	TRBJ2-7	TGTGCCAGCAGCAAAAGACTCGCCCCAAGGCACGAGCAGTACTTC	CASSKRLAPRHEQYF
TRBV12-3/TRBV12-4	12	few	NA	TRBJ1-6	TGTGCCAGCAGTCCGGGCGAGTCACCCCTCCACTTT	CASSPGESPLHF
TRBV13	14	NA	NA	TRBJ1-2	TGTGCCAGCAGCGTTAGGGATTTCGACTATGGCTACACCTTC	CASSVRDFDYGYTF
TRBV30	16	NA	NA	TRBJ1-5	TGTGCCTGGAGTGTCTGTGGGGGAACGGGCAATCAGCCCCAGCATTTT	CAWSVCGGTGNQPQHF
TRBV6-5	14	NA	TRBD1	TRBJ1-1	TGTGCCAGCGCGGCAGGGGGTATCTACACTGAAGCTTTCTTT	CASAAGGIYTEAFF
TRBV7-2	15	NA	NA	TRBJ1-5	TGTGCCAGCAGCCTCAGGGATTATAGCAATCAGCCCCAGCATTTT	CASSLRDYSNQPQHF
TRBV28	15	NA	TRBD1	TRBJ1-1	TGTGCCAGCAGTTACCCGGACAGGCGGAACACTGAAGCTTTCTTT	CASSYPDRRNTEAFF
TRBV4-2	15	few	NA	TRBJ2-6	TGTGCCAGCAGCCAAGAGGGAACTGGGGCCAACGTCCTGACTTTC	CASSQEGTGANVLTF
TRBV20-1	13	few	NA	TRBJ2-1	TGCAGTGCGCCGAACCCCGACTACAATGAGCAGTTCTTC	CSAPNPDYNEQFF
TRBV4-1	15	few	TRBD1	TRBJ1-1	TGCGCCAGCAGCCGGCCGGACAGGGAGGTCGCTGAAGCTTTCTTT	CASSRPDREVAEAFF
TRBV30	12	few	NA	TRBJ1-6	TGTGCCTGGGGGACGGATAATTCACCCCTCCACTTT	CAWGTDNSPLHF
TRBV20-1	14	NA	TRBD2	TRBJ2-3	TGCAGTGCTGGGAGGGCACCGCCTTTTAACCCGCAGTATTTT	CSAGRAPPFNPQYF